This T cell receptor (beta chain) was sequenced during a study of T cell responses to AZD1222 COVID-19 vaccine. Repertoires were generated with immunoSEQ multiplex PCR, while TCRdb's copy carries only in-frame clones and drops some. Among roughly 140,000 clones, roughly 89% were seen once, and the ten largest hold 5%. Germline values: CDR1 SGHDT, CDR2 YYEEEE. Trimming left V 0 bases short and J 3 bases short, with 7 bases between. This CDR3 comprises 13 residues. Notes on this clone: No antigen is known for it. Other nucleotide sequences in the sample specify the same CDR3.

Study conclusions and caveats: The peak T cell response came first, and repertoires were sampled only after it. Unmutated variant regions are reportedly the target of nearly half of TCRs that are spike-specific.

The rearrangement joins TRBV5-6 to TRBJ2-7; D not resolved. The sample here was peripheral blood, taken on day 0 of AZD1222 vaccination. The receptor was derived from an adult in good health. The CDR3 spells CASSLGQDYEQYF. As DNA, the CDR3 is TGTGCCAGCAGCTTGGGTCAGGACTACGAGCAGTACTTC.